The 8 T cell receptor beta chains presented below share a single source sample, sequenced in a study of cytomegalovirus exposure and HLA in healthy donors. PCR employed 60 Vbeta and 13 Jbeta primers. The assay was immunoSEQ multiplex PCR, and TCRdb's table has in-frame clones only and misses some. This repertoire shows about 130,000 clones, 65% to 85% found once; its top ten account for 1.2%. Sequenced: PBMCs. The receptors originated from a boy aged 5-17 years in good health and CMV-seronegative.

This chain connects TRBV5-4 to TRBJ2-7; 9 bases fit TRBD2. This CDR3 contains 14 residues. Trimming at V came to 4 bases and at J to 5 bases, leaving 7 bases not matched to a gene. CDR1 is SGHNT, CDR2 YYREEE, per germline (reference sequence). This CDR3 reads CASSRSGSLNEQYF. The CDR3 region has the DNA TGTGCCAGCAGCCGTAGCGGGAGCCTAAACGAGCAGTACTTC.

This chain's CDR3 is CAWSAQGPEAFF. CDR3 nucleotides: TGTGCCTGGAGTGCTCAGGGCCCTGAAGCTTTCTTT. V usage is TRBV30 and J usage is TRBJ1-1, with D possibly being TRBD1 (5 bases). The germline gives CDR1 GTSNPN, CDR2 SVGIG (reference sequence). CDR3 length: 12 amino acids. Trimming shortened V by 1 base and J by 6 bases, and 9 bases separated the two germline ends.

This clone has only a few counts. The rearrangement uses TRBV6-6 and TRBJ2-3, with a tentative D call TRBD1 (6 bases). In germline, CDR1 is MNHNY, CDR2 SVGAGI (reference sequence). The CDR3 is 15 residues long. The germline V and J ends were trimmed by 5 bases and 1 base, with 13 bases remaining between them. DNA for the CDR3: TGTGCCAGCAGTGCCCCCGAGGGGGGCACAGATACGCAGTATTTT. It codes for CASSAPEGGTDTQYF.

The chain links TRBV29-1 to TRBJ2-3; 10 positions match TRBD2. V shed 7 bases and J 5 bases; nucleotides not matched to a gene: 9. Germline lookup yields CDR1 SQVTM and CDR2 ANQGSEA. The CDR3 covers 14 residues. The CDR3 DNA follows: TGCAGCGCTTTAGCGGGAGGTCCTGGAGATACGCAGTATTTT. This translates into CSALAGGPGDTQYF.

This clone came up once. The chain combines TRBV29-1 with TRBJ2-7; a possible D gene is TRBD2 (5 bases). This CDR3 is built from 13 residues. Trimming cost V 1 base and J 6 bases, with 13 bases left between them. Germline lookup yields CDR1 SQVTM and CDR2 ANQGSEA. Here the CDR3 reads CSVEAGDRGEQYF. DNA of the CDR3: TGCAGCGTTGAAGCCGGTGATCGGGGCGAGCAGTACTTC.

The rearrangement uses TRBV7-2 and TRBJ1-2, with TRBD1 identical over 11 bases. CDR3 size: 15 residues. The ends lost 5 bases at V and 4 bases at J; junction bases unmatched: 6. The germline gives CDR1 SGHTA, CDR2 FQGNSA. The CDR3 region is CASSVDRGPSYGYTF. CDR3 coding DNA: TGTGCCAGCAGCGTGGACAGGGGGCCGAGCTATGGCTACACCTTC.

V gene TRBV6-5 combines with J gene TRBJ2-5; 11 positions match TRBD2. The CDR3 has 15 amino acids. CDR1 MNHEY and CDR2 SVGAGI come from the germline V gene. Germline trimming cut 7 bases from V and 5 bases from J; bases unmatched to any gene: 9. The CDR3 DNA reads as TGTGCCAGCAATAGCGGGAGGGCCGAGGCGGAGACCCAGTACTTC. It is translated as CASNSGRAEAETQYF.

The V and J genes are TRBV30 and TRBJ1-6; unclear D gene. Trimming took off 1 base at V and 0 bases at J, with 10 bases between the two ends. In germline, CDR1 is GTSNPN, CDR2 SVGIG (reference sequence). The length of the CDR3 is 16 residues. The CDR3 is CAWSGSESSYNSPLHF. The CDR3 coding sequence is TGTGCCTGGAGTGGTTCAGAAAGCTCCTATAATTCACCCCTCCACTTT. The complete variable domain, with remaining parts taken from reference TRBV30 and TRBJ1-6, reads SQTIHQWPATLVQPVGSPLSLECTVEGTSNPNLYWYRQAAGRGLQLLFYSVGIGQISSEVPQNLSASRPQDRQFILSSKKLLLSDSGFYLCAWSGSESSYNSPLHFGNGTRLTVT.